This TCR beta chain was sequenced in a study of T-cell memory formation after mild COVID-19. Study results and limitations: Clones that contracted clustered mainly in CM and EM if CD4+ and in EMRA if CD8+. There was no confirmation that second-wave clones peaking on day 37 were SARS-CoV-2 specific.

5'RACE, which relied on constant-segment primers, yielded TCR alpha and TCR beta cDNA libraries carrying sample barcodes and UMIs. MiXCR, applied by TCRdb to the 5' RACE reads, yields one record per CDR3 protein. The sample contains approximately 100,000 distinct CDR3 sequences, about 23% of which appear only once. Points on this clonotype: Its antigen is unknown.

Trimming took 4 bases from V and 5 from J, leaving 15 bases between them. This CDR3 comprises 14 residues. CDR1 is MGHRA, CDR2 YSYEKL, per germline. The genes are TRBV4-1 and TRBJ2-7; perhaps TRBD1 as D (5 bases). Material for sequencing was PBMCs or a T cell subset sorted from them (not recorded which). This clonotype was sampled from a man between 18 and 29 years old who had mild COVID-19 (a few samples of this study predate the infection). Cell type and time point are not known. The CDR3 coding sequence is TGCGCCAGCAGCCCCCCAGGCAGGGTCCACGAGCAGTACTTC. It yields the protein CASSPPGRVHEQYF.